This T cell receptor (beta chain) was recovered during a study of patients and donors after allogeneic stem cell transplantation. TCRdb re-analysed the RT-PCR reads in MiXCR, keeping a single row per CDR3 protein. Among about 960,000 distinct CDR3 sequences, about 20% were seen once, and the ten largest hold around 6%. The CDR3 is 15 residues long. Unmatched junction bases numbered 3, after V lost 1 base and J lost 4 bases. The table lists this clonotype with a few counts. The TCR sequence derives from a human donor who was either an allogeneic HSCT recipient or a stem cell or donor lymphocyte infusion donor (not recorded which). It is not recorded whose cells these are; they may come from a transplant donor. Specimen: blood, either unsorted or a sorted T cell fraction (not recorded which). This rearrangement joins TRBV12-3 or TRBV12-4 to TRBJ1-2; 10 nucleotides line up with TRBD1. The CDR3 bases are TGTGCCAGCAGTTTAGAACGGACAGGGGGCTATGGCTACACCTTC. It translates to CASSLERTGGYGYTF.